The 13 T cell receptor beta chains below all came from one sample that was sequenced in a study of cytomegalovirus exposure and HLA in healthy donors. Primers: 60 Vbeta forward and 13 Jbeta reverse. Sequenced by immunoSEQ multiplex PCR; TCRdb stores in-frame clones only, minus some. In all, the sample yields 60,000 to 70,000 clones. The sequencing sample was made of PBMCs. The source is a boy between 10 and 17 years old in good health and CMV-seronegative.

V usage is TRBV25-1 and J usage is TRBJ2-2; D is unresolved. Germline loops: CDR1 MGHDK, CDR2 SYGVNS. The length of the CDR3 is 16 residues. Trimming pared 5 bases from V and 6 bases from J, leaving 19 bases between. CDR3 region: CASSHSPSGPAGELFF. CDR3 in DNA: TGTGCCAGCAGTCACTCCCCCTCCGGTCCGGCCGGGGAGCTGTTTTTT.

The rearrangement links TRBV29-1 to TRBJ1-2, with a tentative D call TRBD1 (5 bases). The germline CDR1 and CDR2 sequences are SQVTM and ANQGSEA. There are 11 residues in the CDR3. Deletions cut 4 bases from V and 6 bases from J, with 9 bases between. CDR3 amino acids: CSVGQGDGYTF. The DNA for the CDR3 is TGCAGCGTTGGACAAGGGGATGGCTACACCTTC.

The chain links TRBV30 to TRBJ1-1, with D possibly TRBD1 on 6 matching bases. The CDR3 covers 13 residues. V was trimmed by 4 bases and J by 5 bases, leaving 14 bases between them. Looked up from germline, CDR1 is GTSNPN and CDR2 is SVGIG (reference sequence). In nucleotides, the CDR3 is TGTGCCTGGACCCGGGGCAGGGGAACTGAAGCTTTCTTT. It is translated as CAWTRGRGTEAFF.

The genes are TRBV4-2 and TRBJ2-2; TRBD2 matches 9 bases. The CDR3 consists of 19 residues. Germline V gene sequence: CDR1 LGHNA, CDR2 YNFKEQ. Trimming at V came to 0 bases and at J to 8 bases, leaving 16 bases not matched to a gene. Written as DNA, the CDR3 is TGTGCCAGCAGCCAAGACACCGGAGGGCTAGCGGGAACCCTGGGGGAGCTGTTTTTT. This encodes CASSQDTGGLAGTLGELFF.

This chain links TRBV7-9 with TRBJ2-7; the D gene is possibly TRBD1 (6 bases). V lost 6 bases, J lost 5 bases, and 8 bases lay in between. This CDR3 is 11 amino acids long. Germline V gene sequence: CDR1 SEHNR, CDR2 FQNEAQ (reference sequence). This CDR3 is CASRHRDEQYF. The CDR3 DNA is TGTGCCAGCAGACACAGGGACGAGCAGTACTTC.

The chain links TRBV6-1 to TRBJ2-7; D unresolved. Trimming shortened V by 5 bases and J by 0 bases, and 8 bases separated the two germline ends. The CDR3 loop spans 13 amino acids. The germline V gene has CDR1 MNHNS and CDR2 SASEGT. Here the CDR3 reads CASSWRSSYEQYF. The CDR3 nucleotides read TGTGCCAGCAGTTGGCGGAGCTCCTACGAGCAGTACTTC.

This chain links TRBV6-1 with TRBJ1-6, with D unresolved. This CDR3 contains 13 residues. The V end lost 3 bases, the J end lost 14 bases, and 14 bases lay between the germline ends. Germline V gene sequence: CDR1 MNHNS, CDR2 SASEGT. The CDR3 bases are TGTGCCAGCAGTGATCCTACGACTCTGGCCCTCCACTTT. Residues: CASSDPTTLALHF.

This chain joins TRBV7-2 and TRBJ2-3; 13 positions match TRBD2. Germline CDR1 reads SGHTA; CDR2 reads FQGNSA. There are 16 residues in the CDR3. With V trimmed by 5 bases and J by 4 bases, 6 bases remained unmatched. The CDR3 region has the DNA TGTGCCAGCAGCAAACTAGCGGGAGGGAGGTCAGATACGCAGTATTTT. As protein: CASSKLAGGRSDTQYF.

The chain uses TRBV2 and TRBJ1-2; D is undetermined. CDR3 size: 12 residues. V lost 8 bases and J lost 8, with 15 bases in between. Per the germline V gene, CDR1 is SNHLY and CDR2 is FYNNEI. This chain's CDR3 is CASGTDPRGYTF. DNA of the CDR3: TGTGCCAGCGGAACAGACCCTCGCGGCTACACCTTC.

This chain links TRBV5-1 with TRBJ2-3; 7 positions match TRBD1. Per germline, CDR1 SGHRS and CDR2 YFSETQ. V lost 1 base and J lost 3; bases outside the gene matches: 8. The CDR3 covers 16 residues. The CDR3: CASSLSPQGVTDTQYF. CDR3 coding DNA: TGCGCCAGCAGCTTGAGCCCCCAGGGGGTGACAGATACGCAGTATTTT.

The chain links TRBV7-8 to TRBJ1-5; D may be TRBD1 (5 bases). V lost 5 bases to trimming and J lost 7 bases, with 15 bases between them. Per germline, CDR1 SGHVS and CDR2 FQNEAQ. The CDR3 has 14 amino acids. This CDR3 is CASSPIGGEQPQHF. The CDR3 nucleotides read TGTGCCAGCAGCCCCATTGGAGGGGAACAGCCCCAGCATTTT.

The chain links TRBV19 to TRBJ1-1; 8 bases are a match to TRBD1. Germline CDR1 is LNHDA and CDR2 is SQIVND (reference sequence). V dropped 7 bases and J dropped 1; count of bases not matched to a gene: 8. This CDR3 region has 15 residues. The CDR3, as DNA: TGTGCCAGTACCCCAGCGACAGGGGAGAACACTGAAGCTTTCTTT. This sequence encodes CASTPATGENTEAFF.

The J gene is TRBJ2-4, the V gene TRBV29-1; no clear D gene. Per the germline V gene, CDR1 is SQVTM and CDR2 is ANQGSEA. V dropped 3 bases and J dropped 1 base, with 10 bases sitting between them. The CDR3 sequence is 14 residues long. The CDR3 bases are TGCAGCGTTGATTGCAGGTTGGCCAAAAACATTCAGTACTTC. It codes for CSVDCRLAKNIQYF.